A selection of T cell receptor beta chains follows, all from one sample in a study of shared clonotypes between healthy human individuals. Measured with immunoSEQ multiplex PCR; TCRdb has only the in-frame clones, and not every one. The data contain a few million clones, almost 96% of them singletons. Sequences were obtained from naive CD4+ T cells sorted from blood. The receptors here all came from a man between 18 and 35 years old in good health. Each CDR3 is given with its conserved first and last residue. The D gene is left open where the match is weak. Where a row states a size, it is once, few, many or the class of an expanded clone; other rows omit it.

j_gene,v_gene,abundance,d_gene,CDR3nt,CDR3aa
TRBJ1-5,TRBV2,.,.,TGTGCCAGCAGTCGAGGGGAGGATAGCAATCAGCCCCAGCATTTT,CASSRGEDSNQPQHF
TRBJ1-4,TRBV9,.,TRBD1,TGTGCCAGCAGCGGAGGAGTCGGACAGGGCCTCGGGGAACTGTTTTTT,CASSGGVGQGLGELFF
TRBJ1-5,TRBV5-6,.,TRBD1,TGTGCCAGCAGCCCTGGGACAGGGAATTGGCCCCAGCATTTT,CASSPGTGNWPQHF
TRBJ2-1,TRBV10-3,once,.,TGTGCCATCAGTGAGACCGGACAGATCTCCTACAATGAGCAGTTCTTC,CAISETGQISYNEQFF
TRBJ2-7,TRBV18,.,.,TGTGCCAGCTCACCAGGAAGAGGGAGCTCCTACGAGCAGTACTTC,CASSPGRGSSYEQYF
TRBJ2-2,TRBV11-2,.,TRBD2,TGTGCCAGCAGCTTAGTTAGCGGGACGTCGAACACCGGGGAGCTGTTTTTT,CASSLVSGTSNTGELFF
TRBJ2-3,TRBV5-1,.,.,TGCGCCAGCAACTCCGGGACTTCTAGCACAGATACGCAGTATTTT,CASNSGTSSTDTQYF
TRBJ2-3,TRBV7-9,.,.,TGTGCCAGCAGCACGACAGTCCCCGGGGCAGATACGCAGTATTTT,CASSTTVPGADTQYF
TRBJ2-7,TRBV5-4,.,TRBD1,TGTGCCAGCAGCTTAACAGGGGGCACCTACGAGCAGTACTTC,CASSLTGGTYEQYF
TRBJ1-4,TRBV7-9,.,TRBD1,TGTGCCAGCAGCTTATTGACGACAGGGGGCGTCGAATCTGAAAAACTGTTTTTT,CASSLLTTGGVESEKLFF
TRBJ1-5,TRBV28,.,TRBD1,TGTGCCAGCAGTTTCGACAGGGGGTTGGTCTATAGCAATCAGCCCCAGCATTTT,CASSFDRGLVYSNQPQHF
TRBJ1-6,TRBV30,.,.,TGTGCCTGGAGTGTACTGGCGGGCCGCTCCTATAATTCACCCCTCCACTTT,CAWSVLAGRSYNSPLHF
TRBJ1-4,TRBV6-1,.,.,TGTGCCAGCATTGGACCCGAATATGATGAAAAACTGTTTTTT,CASIGPEYDEKLFF
TRBJ1-1,TRBV7-9,.,.,TGTGCCAGCAGCTTCAGCCTGAACACTGAAGCTTTCTTT,CASSFSLNTEAFF
TRBJ1-6,TRBV27,.,TRBD1,TGTGCCAGCAGTTTATCAGGGACAGTAAATTCACCCCTCCACTTT,CASSLSGTVNSPLHF
TRBJ1-2,TRBV19,.,.,TGTGCCAGTAGTATTCGGGAGACGGCGAACTATGGCTACACCTTC,CASSIRETANYGYTF
TRBJ1-6,TRBV7-8,.,.,TGTGCCAGCCGTAACCTGGGAGAGGGGACGAATTCACCCCTCCACTTT,CASRNLGEGTNSPLHF
TRBJ2-5,TRBV4-3,.,.,TGCGCCAGCAGCCAAGAGGGTCCCGCGGGGTCCCCGCAAGAGACCCAGTACTTC,CASSQEGPAGSPQETQYF